This section outlines one T cell receptor (beta chain) sequence together with its context. What it binds is unknown. Use of 60 Vbeta and 13 Jbeta primers characterized the PCR. Measured with immunoSEQ multiplex PCR; TCRdb has only the in-frame clones, and not every one. The profile shows about 140,000 clones, approximately 71% of them singletons. This sample was taken from a study of cytomegalovirus exposure and HLA in healthy donors. Study-level points and caveats: Sequencing depth roughly uniform across donors was assumed in presence/absence analyses. Association of 16,951 TCR beta sequences with HLA alleles was found at 0.05 false discovery rate in a later analysis. The authors listed approximately 150 TCR beta chains as cytomegalovirus-associated.

The germline V gene has CDR1 SGHAT and CDR2 FQNNGV. The CDR3 has 16 residues. Trimming took off 3 bases at V and 0 bases at J, with 12 bases between the two ends. This chain links TRBV11-2 with TRBJ1-3, with unresolved D. The specimen sequenced was PBMCs. This TCR was recovered from a man younger than 35 in good health and CMV-seropositive. The CDR3 here is CASSFSFAASGNTIYF. The CDR3 DNA reads as TGTGCCAGCAGCTTCAGTTTTGCGGCCTCTGGAAACACCATATATTTT.